This T cell receptor beta chain came from a study of shared clonotypes between healthy human individuals. Study-wide background: Per donor, CD8 memory used one plate, CD8 naive used two, CD4 memory used three and CD4 naive used three. Study results and limitations: Tissues were not sampled, only blood, and their repertoires likely differ.

Germline V gives CDR1 SNHLY, CDR2 FYNNEI. V was cut by 6 bases and J by 5 bases, with 12 bases left in between. The CDR3 contains 13 residues. In its sample, this clone was seen once. Its antigen is as yet unknown. Libraries were prepared by immunoSEQ multiplex PCR; TCRdb keeps only in-frame clonotypes and omits some of them. Seen here are millions of clones, more than 90% observed once, and the top ten hold around 0.14%. The source material was naive CD4+ T cells sorted from blood. Subset noted: CD45RA+ positively selected. The source is a young man in good health. The chain carries TRBV2 and TRBJ2-3; the D gene could be TRBD1 or TRBD2 (5 bases each). CDR3 protein: CASRGLAIDTQYF. The CDR3 bases are TGTGCCAGCAGGGGGCTAGCCATAGATACGCAGTATTTT.